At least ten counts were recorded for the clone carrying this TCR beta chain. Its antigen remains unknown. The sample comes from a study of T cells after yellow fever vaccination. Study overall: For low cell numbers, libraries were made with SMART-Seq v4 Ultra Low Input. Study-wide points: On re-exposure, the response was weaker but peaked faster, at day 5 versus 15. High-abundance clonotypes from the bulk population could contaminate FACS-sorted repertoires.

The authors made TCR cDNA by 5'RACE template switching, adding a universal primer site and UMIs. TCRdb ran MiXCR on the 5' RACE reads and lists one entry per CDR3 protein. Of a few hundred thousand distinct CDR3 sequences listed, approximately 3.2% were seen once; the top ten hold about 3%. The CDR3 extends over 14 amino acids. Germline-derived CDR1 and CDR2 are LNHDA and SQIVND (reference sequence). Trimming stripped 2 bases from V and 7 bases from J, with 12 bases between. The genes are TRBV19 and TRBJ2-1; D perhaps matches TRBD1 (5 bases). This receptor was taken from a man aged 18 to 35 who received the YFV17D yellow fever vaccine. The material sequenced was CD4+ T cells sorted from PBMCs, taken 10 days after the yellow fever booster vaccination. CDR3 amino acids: CASSIKQGSNEQFF. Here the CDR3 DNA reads TGTGCCAGTAGTATAAAGCAGGGATCGAATGAGCAGTTCTTC.